This T cell receptor beta chain was sequenced in a study of blood T cell repertoires in COVID-19. Across about 22 US areas, participants ranged in age from roughly 18 to 95 years. Cohorts were based on clinical histories the participants reported. Symptom resolution, clearance, or two negative PCRs marked the recovered donors of Cohort 3. This clone was detected a few times. Per the study methods: Reference gene primer amplification in the assay estimated nucleated cell counts. Sequencing used immunoSEQ multiplex PCR; TCRdb keeps in-frame clones, though not all of them. V, J and clone size were drawn from that table, and D and trimming were deduced from the DNA. The table includes some 350,000 clones, around 90% detected once. The specimen was PBMCs or T cells enriched from blood (not recorded which). The sequence was collected from a man under 40 who had recovered from COVID-19.

CDR3 region: CASRADRGNSYEQYF. DNA for the CDR3: TGTGCCAGCAGGGCGGACAGGGGAAACTCCTACGAGCAGTACTTC. The chain recombines TRBV28 with TRBJ2-7; 9 bases are a match to TRBD1. CDR1 and CDR2 (germline): MDHEN, SYDVKM. V lost 6 bases, J lost 0 bases, and 6 bases stayed unmatched. There are 15 residues in the CDR3.